Listed below are T cell receptor beta chains from one sample, sequenced in a study of a mutant IDH1 vaccine in newly diagnosed glioma. Repertoires were generated with immunoSEQ multiplex PCR, while TCRdb's copy carries only in-frame clones and drops some. The profile shows about 59,000 clones, approximately 91% of them singletons. This sample comprised PBMCs, obtained from a glioma patient treated with radiotherapy, temozolomide or both. The origin of the receptors is a man in his fifties or sixties with glioma. CDR3s include the opening cysteine and the closing phenylalanine or tryptophan. The order of the fields is clone size, CDR3 length, V gene, J gene, D gene, CDR3 protein, CDR3 DNA. A D gene is named only where the DNA matches it firmly. Some rows have no size entry. The others give once, few or many, or a class for an expanded clone.

NA,13,TRBV27,TRBJ2-7,TRBD1,CASSPLQGWWQYF,TGTGCCAGCAGCCCTTTACAGGGGTGGTGGCAGTACTTC
once,14,TRBV28,TRBJ2-6,NA,CASSSLYGANVLTF,TGTGCCAGCAGTTCTTTATATGGGGCCAACGTCCTGACTTTC
NA,17,TRBV9,TRBJ1-4,NA,CASSEGLGSPTNEKLFF,TGTGCCAGCAGCGAGGGGCTTGGGAGCCCAACTAATGAAAAACTGTTTTTT
NA,15,TRBV7-2,TRBJ1-3,NA,CASSLDRSSGNTIYF,TGTGCCAGCAGCTTAGATCGGTCGTCTGGAAACACCATATATTTT
NA,15,TRBV29-1,TRBJ2-5,NA,CSVNLRDPGRETQYF,TGCAGCGTTAACCTCCGGGACCCTGGTCGGGAGACCCAGTACTTC
few,13,TRBV29-1,TRBJ1-5,NA,CSVGESKGQPQHF,TGCAGCGTTGGGGAATCGAAGGGACAGCCCCAGCATTTT
NA,11,TRBV29-1,TRBJ2-2,NA,CSVRDTGELFF,TGCAGCGTCAGGGACACCGGGGAGCTGTTTTTT
NA,16,TRBV4-1,TRBJ2-1,TRBD2,CASSQDISGAFNEQFF,TGCGCCAGCAGCCAAGATATTAGCGGGGCTTTCAATGAGCAGTTCTTC
NA,15,TRBV5-4,TRBJ1-2,NA,CASSLVGKRAYGYTF,TGTGCCAGCAGCTTGGTCGGCAAGCGGGCCTATGGCTACACCTTC
NA,14,TRBV7-6,TRBJ1-6,NA,CASSPQPQGSPLHF,TGTGCCAGCAGCCCCCAACCCCAGGGGTCACCCCTCCACTTT
NA,15,TRBV5-1,TRBJ2-1,NA,CASSLSTGVLNEQFF,TGCGCCAGCAGCTTGAGTACGGGAGTACTCAATGAGCAGTTCTTC
NA,13,TRBV15,TRBJ1-2,NA,CATSPKERRGYTF,TGTGCCACCAGCCCTAAAGAAAGGCGAGGCTACACCTTC
NA,18,TRBV27,TRBJ2-7,NA,CASSPGTARTTPSGEQYF,TGTGCCAGCAGTCCCGGGACCGCGAGGACTACCCCCTCGGGCGAGCAGTACTTC
NA,15,TRBV6-5,TRBJ1-2,TRBD1,CASTDSTGGNYGYTF,TGTGCCAGCACCGACTCGACAGGGGGTAACTATGGCTACACCTTC
NA,15,TRBV5-1,TRBJ2-5,NA,CASSLVPRVSETQYF,TGCGCCAGCAGCTTGGTACCCCGGGTGAGTGAGACCCAGTACTTC
NA,15,TRBV4-2,TRBJ2-7,NA,CASSQGGGVGYEQYF,TGTGCCAGCAGCCAAGGAGGGGGGGTAGGGTACGAGCAGTACTTC
NA,15,TRBV30,TRBJ1-2,NA,CAWSVTSGKHYGYTF,TGTGCCTGGAGTGTTACCTCCGGGAAGCACTATGGCTACACCTTC
NA,15,TRBV2,TRBJ1-4,NA,CASSEPTGTNEKLFF,TGTGCCAGCAGTGAGCCGACCGGCACTAATGAAAAACTGTTTTTT
NA,14,TRBV7-8,TRBJ2-7,NA,CASSLAPRRYEQYF,TGTGCCAGCAGCTTAGCTCCTAGACGCTACGAGCAGTACTTC
NA,15,TRBV2,TRBJ1-2,NA,CASKETPPNPDGYTF,TGTGCCAGCAAGGAGACACCGCCAAATCCCGATGGCTACACCTTC
NA,12,TRBV2,TRBJ1-1,NA,CASSELGAGAFF,TGTGCCAGCAGTGAATTGGGGGCTGGGGCTTTCTTT
NA,11,TRBV20-1,TRBJ1-2,TRBD1,CRVDRRYGYTF,TGCAGAGTGGACAGGCGCTATGGCTACACCTTC
few,14,TRBV6-1,TRBJ1-1,TRBD1,CASSEDRGDTEAFF,TGTGCCAGCAGTGAAGACAGGGGAGACACTGAAGCTTTCTTT
once,14,TRBV2,TRBJ2-5,NA,CASLRGAGKETQYF,TGTGCCAGCCTGAGGGGGGCGGGGAAAGAGACCCAGTACTTC
NA,15,TRBV4-1,TRBJ2-1,NA,CASSQVGSSYNEQFF,TGCGCCAGCAGCCAAGTGGGTAGCTCCTACAATGAGCAGTTCTTC